The 15 T cell receptor beta chains below all came from one sample that was sequenced in a study of T cells in tuberculosis. Sample time point: new active TB diagnosis, blood taken before or within 7 days of starting treatment. TCRdb keeps only in-frame clones here, not all; method: immunoSEQ multiplex PCR. Seen here are fewer than 55,000 clones, nearly 95% observed once, and the top ten hold about 1.5%. The sample here was PBMCs, taken at tuberculosis diagnosis. These receptors all stem from an adult with tuberculosis.

This chain's CDR3 is CASSRSGQGRSEKLFF. In DNA, the CDR3 is TGCGCCAGCAGCCGCTCCGGACAGGGACGATCGGAAAAACTGTTTTTT. The chain joins TRBV4-1 to TRBJ1-4; the match to TRBD1 covers 8 bases. Germline V gives CDR1 MGHRA, CDR2 YSYEKL. V trimming: 4 bases; J trimming: 8 bases; junction bases outside the gene matches: 12. CDR3 length: 16 residues.

This chain connects TRBV2 to TRBJ2-7; D is possibly TRBD1 (5 bases). Trimming shortened V by 4 bases and J by 3 bases, and 7 bases separated the two germline ends. This CDR3 spans 12 amino acids. CDR1 and CDR2 (germline): SNHLY, FYNNEI. The CDR3 region is CASSAGHYEQYF. The CDR3 bases are TGTGCCAGCAGTGCAGGACACTACGAGCAGTACTTC.

The chain employs TRBV11-2 and TRBJ1-1; a weak D match, TRBD1 (5 bases). The V and J ends lost 8 bases and 6 bases respectively, with 13 bases between them. CDR1 and CDR2 from the germline V gene are SGHAT and FQNNGV. This CDR3 comprises 12 residues. The CDR3 reads CASRGKQAEAFF. CDR3 DNA sequence: TGTGCCAGCCGGGGGAAGCAGGCTGAAGCTTTCTTT. The variable domain in full, with the rest retrieved from reference TRBV11-2 and TRBJ1-1, is EAGVAQSPRYKIIEKRQSVAFWCNPISGHATLYWYQQILGQGPKLLIQFQNNGVVDDSQLPKDRFSAERLKGVDSTLKIQPAKLEDSAVYLCASRGKQAEAFFGQGTRLTVV.

In nucleotides, the CDR3 is TGTGCCAGCAGCCAGGTTAGCGGACTTAACTCCTACGAGCAGTACTTC. It yields the protein CASSQVSGLNSYEQYF. The rearrangement joins TRBV14 to TRBJ2-7, with a tentative D call TRBD2 (6 bases). Between the trimmed V and J ends, which lost 3 bases and 0 bases, there was a span of 15 bases. Germline V gene lookup returns CDR1 SGHDN and CDR2 FVKESK. The CDR3 consists of 16 residues.

This sequence joins TRBV5-8 and TRBJ1-5; a possible D gene is TRBD1 (5 bases). This CDR3 region has 15 residues. Germline V gene data show CDR1 as SGHTS and CDR2 as YDEGEE. The germline V and J ends were trimmed by 4 bases and 4 bases, with 15 bases remaining between them. The CDR3 DNA reads TGTGCCAGCAGCCCTGGGTTAGGGACTAATCAGCCCCAGCATTTT. Its protein is CASSPGLGTNQPQHF.

This chain uses TRBV29-1 with TRBJ1-2; D possibly corresponds to TRBD1 (6 bases). The germline V and J ends were trimmed by 3 bases and 5 bases, with 13 bases remaining between them. Germline V CDR1 and CDR2: SQVTM, ANQGSEA. The CDR3 covers 13 residues. In DNA, the CDR3 is TGCAGCGTTGATAGACAGGACCTTTATGGCTACACCTTC. Protein product: CSVDRQDLYGYTF.

The chain joins TRBV6-1 to TRBJ2-1; 7 nucleotides line up with TRBD1. The germline V gene encodes CDR1 MNHNS and CDR2 SASEGT. The CDR3 has 13 residues. Trimming cost V 8 bases and J 3 bases; bases outside gene matches: 4. CDR3 coding DNA: TGTGCCAGCCGACAGGGCCGCTACAATGAGCAGTTCTTC. Protein: CASRQGRYNEQFF.

The chain joins TRBV7-2 to TRBJ1-1, with TRBD1 identical over 7 bases. V was clipped by 5 bases and J by 3 bases; unmatched bases: 6. This CDR3 has 14 amino acids. Germline-derived CDR1 and CDR2 are SGHTA and FQGNSA. This CDR3 reads CASSPGTAHTEAFF. The CDR3 DNA reads TGTGCCAGCAGCCCAGGGACAGCGCACACTGAAGCTTTCTTT.

The V call is TRBV10-3, the J call TRBJ2-1; possibly TRBD2 for D (7 bases). Trimming pared 7 bases from V and 7 bases from J, leaving 14 bases between. Germline V gene data show CDR1 as ENHRY and CDR2 as SYGVKD. The CDR3 sequence is 13 residues long. DNA of the CDR3: TGTGCCATCAATGCGGGGGCCTCTAATGAGCAGTTCTTC. Its translation: CAINAGASNEQFF.

The CDR3 here is CASSLAGSYEQYF. The CDR3 region has the DNA TGCGCCAGCAGCTTAGCGGGCTCCTACGAGCAGTACTTC. V is TRBV5-1 and J is TRBJ2-7; a possible D gene is TRBD2 (6 bases). The CDR3 runs 13 residues. V was trimmed by 2 bases and J by 0 bases, leaving 6 bases between them. Germline V gives CDR1 SGHRS, CDR2 YFSETQ.

In this sample, this clone turned up once. The chain is built from TRBV30 and TRBJ1-5, with 7 bases aligning to TRBD1. CDR1 and CDR2 (germline): GTSNPN, SVGIG (reference sequence). CDR3 length: 13 amino acids. The ends lost 3 bases at V and 5 bases at J; junction bases unmatched: 4. The CDR3, as DNA: TGTGCCTGGAGCGATGACAGGGATCAGCCCCAGCATTTT. Residues: CAWSDDRDQPQHF.

The chain is built from TRBV5-1 and TRBJ2-3; 7 bases fit TRBD2. The CDR3 sequence is 15 residues long. Germline CDR1 and CDR2: SGHRS and YFSETQ. With V trimmed by 0 bases and J by 5 bases, 6 bases remained unmatched. The CDR3 loop is CASSLESSGVDTQYF. As DNA, the CDR3 is TGCGCCAGCAGCTTGGAGTCTAGCGGAGTAGATACGCAGTATTTT.

The chain carries TRBV29-1 and TRBJ1-5, with TRBD1 identical over 7 bases. There are 13 residues in the CDR3. CDR1 and CDR2 from the germline V gene are SQVTM and ANQGSEA. V was pared by 5 bases and J by 7 bases, with 8 bases of the junction left unmatched. This CDR3 reads CSVSGGGGQPQHF. The DNA of the CDR3 is TGCAGCGTTAGTGGAGGGGGCGGGCAGCCCCAGCATTTT. Filled out from reference TRBV29-1 and TRBJ1-5, the complete variable domain reads SAVISQKPSRDICQRGTSLTIQCQVDSQVTMMFWYRQQPGQSLTLIATANQGSEATYESGFVIDKFPISRPNLTFSTLTVSNMSPEDSSIYLCSVSGGGGQPQHFGDGTRLSIL.

V and J are TRBV7-9 and TRBJ2-3; 12 nucleotides line up with TRBD2. The V gene's germline CDR1 is SEHNR and CDR2 FQNEAQ (reference sequence). This CDR3 contains 17 residues. V shed 2 bases and J 1 base; nucleotides not matched to a gene: 4. This CDR3 is CASSLLTSGSGTDTQYF. The CDR3 DNA follows: TGTGCCAGCAGCTTATTGACTAGCGGGAGCGGCACAGATACGCAGTATTTT.

This chain connects TRBV5-4 to TRBJ2-3, with 7 bases that match TRBD1. This CDR3 comprises 13 residues. Trimming took 4 bases from V and 5 from J; bases not matched to a gene: 4. Germline V gene sequence: CDR1 SGHNT, CDR2 YYREEE (reference sequence). The CDR3 DNA sequence: TGTGCCAGCAGCCCGACAGGGCTAGATACGCAGTATTTT. Its protein product is CASSPTGLDTQYF. The variable domain in full, completed from reference TRBV5-4 and TRBJ2-3, reads ETGVTQSPTHLIKTRGQQVTLRCSSQSGHNTVSWYQQALGQGPQFIFQYYREEENGRGNFPPRFSGLQFPNYSSELNVNALELDDSALYLCASSPTGLDTQYFGPGTRLTVL.